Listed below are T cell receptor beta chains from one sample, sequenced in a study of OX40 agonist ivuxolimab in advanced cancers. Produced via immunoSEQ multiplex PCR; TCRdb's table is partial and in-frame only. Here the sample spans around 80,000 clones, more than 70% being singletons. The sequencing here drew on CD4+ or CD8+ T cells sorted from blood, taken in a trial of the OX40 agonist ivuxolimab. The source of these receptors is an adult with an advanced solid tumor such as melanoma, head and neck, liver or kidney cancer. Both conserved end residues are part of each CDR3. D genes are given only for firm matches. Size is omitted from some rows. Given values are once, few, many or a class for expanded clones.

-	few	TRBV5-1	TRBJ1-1	TGCGCCAGCAGCTTAGGGTCTGAAGCTTTCTTT	CASSLGSEAFF
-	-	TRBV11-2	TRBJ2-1	TGTGCCAGCAGCTTCCGACTAATAGGCTACAATGAGCAGTTCTTC	CASSFRLIGYNEQFF
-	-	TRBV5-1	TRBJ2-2	TGCGCCAGCAGCTTGGTGGTCCCAGGGTCAGGGATCACCGGGGAGCTGTTTTTT	CASSLVVPGSGITGELFF
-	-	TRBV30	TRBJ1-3	TGTGCCTGGGCTTCCCCGGGAAACACCATATATTTT	CAWASPGNTIYF
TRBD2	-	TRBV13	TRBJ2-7	TGTGCCAGCAGCCCCGCCGGAGGACTAGCCCACGAGCAGTACTTC	CASSPAGGLAHEQYF
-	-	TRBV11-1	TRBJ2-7	TGTGCCAGCAGCTGGACGGATCGGGGCACCTACGAGCAGTACTTC	CASSWTDRGTYEQYF
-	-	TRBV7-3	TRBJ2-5	TGTGCCAGCAGCTTCTTTGGGGGTAGCGAGACCCAGTACTTC	CASSFFGGSETQYF
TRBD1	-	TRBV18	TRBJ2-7	TGTGCCAGCTCACCTGGACAGGCCTTGGAGCAGTACTTC	CASSPGQALEQYF
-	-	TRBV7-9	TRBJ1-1	TGTGCCAGCAGCTTACTCACTGAAGCTTTCTTT	CASSLLTEAFF
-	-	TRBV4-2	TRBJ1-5	TGTGCCAGCAGCCAAGAAGGGGGGGGGCCTCGGCCCCAGCATTTT	CASSQEGGGPRPQHF
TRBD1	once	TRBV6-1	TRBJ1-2	TGTGCCAGCAGTGACGGACAGGGCCTACCTTATGGCTACACCTTC	CASSDGQGLPYGYTF
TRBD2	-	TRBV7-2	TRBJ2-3	TGTGCCAGCAGCAATACTAGCGGGAGAAGATATAGCACAGATACGCAGTATTTT	CASSNTSGRRYSTDTQYF
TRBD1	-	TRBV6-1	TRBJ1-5	TGTGCCAGCAGCCTCACAGGGGGCAGCAATCAGCCCCAGCATTTT	CASSLTGGSNQPQHF
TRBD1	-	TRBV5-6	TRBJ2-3	TGTGCCAGCAGCTCGGGACAGGGAAGGACAGATACGCAGTATTTT	CASSSGQGRTDTQYF
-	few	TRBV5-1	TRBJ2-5	TGCGCCAGCAGCTTAGGAGGGGAGGTAAAAGAGACCCAGTACTTC	CASSLGGEVKETQYF
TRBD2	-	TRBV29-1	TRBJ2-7	TGCAGCGGAGGACTAGCGGGAGGCCACGAGCAGTACTTC	CSGGLAGGHEQYF
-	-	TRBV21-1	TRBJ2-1	TGTGCCAGCAGCACACAATCCGGGACAGAGTACAATGAGCAGTTCTTC	CASSTQSGTEYNEQFF
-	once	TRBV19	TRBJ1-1	TGTGCCAGTACTTTAACGCGTCAGACCGCCACTGAAGCTTTCTTT	CASTLTRQTATEAFF
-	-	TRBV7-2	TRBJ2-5	TGTGCCAGCAGCCCGCCGGGGCGTTGGGAGACCCAGTACTTC	CASSPPGRWETQYF
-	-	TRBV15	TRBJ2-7	TGTGCCACCAGCAGGGCAGGGAGCTCCTACGAGCAGTACTTC	CATSRAGSSYEQYF
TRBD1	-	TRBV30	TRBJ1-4	TGTGCCTGGAGAACTGACAGGGAGAAACTGTTTTTT	CAWRTDREKLFF
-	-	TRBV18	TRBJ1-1	TGTGCCAGCTCACCACCGGTGGCGACTGAAGCTTTCTTT	CASSPPVATEAFF
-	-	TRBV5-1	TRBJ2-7	TGCGCCAGCAGCTTTGAGACAGGTACCTACGAGCAGTACTTC	CASSFETGTYEQYF
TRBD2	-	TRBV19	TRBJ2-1	TGTGCCAGTAGCCGACAACGGACTAGCGGGAGTGATGAGCAGTTCTTC	CASSRQRTSGSDEQFF
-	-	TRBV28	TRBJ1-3	TGTGCCAGCAGTTTATCCGGCAGGGGAGGCGGAAACACCATATATTTT	CASSLSGRGGGNTIYF
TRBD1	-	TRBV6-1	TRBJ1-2	TGTGCCAGCAGGGAATGGGACAGGAGAAACTATGGTTACACCTTC	CASREWDRRNYGYTF
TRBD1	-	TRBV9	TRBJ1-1	TGTGCCAGCAGCGACACGGGACAGGGGGTAGAAGCTTTCTTT	CASSDTGQGVEAFF
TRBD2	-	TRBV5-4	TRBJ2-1	TGTGCCAGCAGCTTGGGTGGGCTAGCGGACTACAATGAGCAGTTCTTC	CASSLGGLADYNEQFF
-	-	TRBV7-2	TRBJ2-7	TGTGCCAGCAGCCCGACGGGGGCCTACGAGCAGTACTTC	CASSPTGAYEQYF
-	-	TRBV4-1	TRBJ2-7	TGCGCCAGCAGCCAAGGCGACAGACTCCATAATGACGAGCAGTACTTC	CASSQGDRLHNDEQYF
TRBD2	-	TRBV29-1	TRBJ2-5	TGCAGCGGGACTAGCGGGGGGCCGGGGACCCAGTACTTC	CSGTSGGPGTQYF
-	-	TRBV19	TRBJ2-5	TGTGCCAGTAGTCCCCGCGGGGAGACCCAGTACTTC	CASSPRGETQYF
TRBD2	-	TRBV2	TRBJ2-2	TGTGCCAGTCGGGAGCGGGAGGGCTCCGGGGAGCTGTTTTTT	CASREREGSGELFF
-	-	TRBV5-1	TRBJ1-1	TGCGCCAGCAGCTTGGACTACAGGGTTGGGGTCACTGAAGCTTTCTTT	CASSLDYRVGVTEAFF
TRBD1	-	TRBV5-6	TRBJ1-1	TGTGCCAGCAGCTTGGATGGACAGGGCTTAGGCACTGAAGCTTTCTTT	CASSLDGQGLGTEAFF
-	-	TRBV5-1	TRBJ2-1	TGCGCCAGCAGCTTGGGCGGCAGCTCCTACAATGAGCAGTTCTTC	CASSLGGSSYNEQFF
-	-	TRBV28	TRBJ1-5	TGTGCCAGCAGTCCGCCGTGGCAGCCCCAGCATTTT	CASSPPWQPQHF
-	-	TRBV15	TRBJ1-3	TGTGCCACCGGTAAACGAGGGGACCCTTGGAGTGGAAACACCATATATTTT	CATGKRGDPWSGNTIYF
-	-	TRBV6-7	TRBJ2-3	TGTGCCGTCCAACCTCGGGGGAACGGCACAGATACGCAGTATTTT	CAVQPRGNGTDTQYF
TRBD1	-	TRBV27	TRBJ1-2	TGTGCCAGCAGGCCGGACAGGGTCTTCAACTATGGCTACACCTTC	CASRPDRVFNYGYTF
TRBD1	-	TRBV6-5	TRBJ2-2	TGTGCCAGCAGGAGACAGGGCGGTACCGGGGAGCTGTTTTTT	CASRRQGGTGELFF
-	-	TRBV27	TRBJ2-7	TGTGCCAGCTTCCACCCAGTCTCCTACGAGCAGTACTTC	CASFHPVSYEQYF
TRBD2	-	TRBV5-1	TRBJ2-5	TGCGCCAGCAGCCTTTCACTAGCGGACCAAGAGACCCAGTACTTC	CASSLSLADQETQYF
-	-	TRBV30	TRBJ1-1	TGTGCCTGGAGTGTACTCGCCGGGAGCACGAATTTT	CAWSVLAGSTNF
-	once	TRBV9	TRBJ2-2	TGTGCCAGCAGCGAGGGACCGACGAACACCGGGGAGCTGTTTTTT	CASSEGPTNTGELFF
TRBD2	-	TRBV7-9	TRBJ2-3	TGTGCCAGCAGCGGGCGAAATAGCGGGGGAATTTTCACAGATACGCAGTATTTT	CASSGRNSGGIFTDTQYF
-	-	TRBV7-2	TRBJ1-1	TGTGCCGAAGGGGCCGCTTTAGCTGAAGCTTTCTTT	CAEGAALAEAFF
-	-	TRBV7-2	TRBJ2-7	TGTGCCAGCAGCCCCCCCCCATATTACGAGCAGTACTTC	CASSPPPYYEQYF
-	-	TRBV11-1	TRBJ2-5	TGTGCCAGCAGCCCCCCGTGGGCCATATGGACCCAGTACTTC	CASSPPWAIWTQYF
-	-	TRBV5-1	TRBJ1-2	TGCGCCAGCAGCCAGGACACCACATCCTATGGCTACACCTTC	CASSQDTTSYGYTF